This T cell receptor (beta chain) was found in a study of blood T cell repertoires in COVID-19. Libraries were prepared by immunoSEQ multiplex PCR; TCRdb keeps only in-frame clonotypes and omits some of them. The profile covers 15,000 to 20,000 clones, with over 85% appearing a single time and approximately 5.6% taken by the ten largest. This clone was seen once. V lost 4 bases to trimming and J lost 2 bases, with 17 bases between them. The CDR3 covers 16 residues. CDR1 and CDR2 from the germline V gene are MGHRA and YSYEKL. The receptor was derived from a human donor in a cohort sampled during active COVID-19. The chain recombines TRBV4-1 with TRBJ1-1; TRBD1 might be the D (6 bases). Source material: peripheral blood. The CDR3 DNA sequence: TGCGCCAGCAGCCCAAACAGGGAGAGGGTTAACACTGAAGCTTTCTTT. Translating gives CASSPNRERVNTEAFF.